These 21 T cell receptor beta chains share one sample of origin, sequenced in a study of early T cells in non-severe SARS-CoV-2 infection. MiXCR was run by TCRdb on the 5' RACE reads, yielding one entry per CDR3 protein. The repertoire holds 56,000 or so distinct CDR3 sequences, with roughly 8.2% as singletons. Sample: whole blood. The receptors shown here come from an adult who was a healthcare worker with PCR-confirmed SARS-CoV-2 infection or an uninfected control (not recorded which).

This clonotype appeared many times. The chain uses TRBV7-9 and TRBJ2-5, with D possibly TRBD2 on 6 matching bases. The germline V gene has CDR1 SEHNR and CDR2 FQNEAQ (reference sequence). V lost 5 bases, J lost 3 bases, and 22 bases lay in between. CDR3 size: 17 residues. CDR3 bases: TGTGCCAGCAGCCCCCCAGCGCGGCTAGCGTTAAAAGAGACCCAGTACTTC. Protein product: CASSPPARLALKETQYF.

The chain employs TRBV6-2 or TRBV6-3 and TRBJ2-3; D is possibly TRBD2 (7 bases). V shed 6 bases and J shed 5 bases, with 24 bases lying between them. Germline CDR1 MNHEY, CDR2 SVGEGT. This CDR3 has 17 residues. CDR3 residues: CASSPQGRGGRGDTQYF. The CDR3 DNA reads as TGTGCCAGCAGCCCCCAAGGGAGGGGGGGCCGAGGAGATACGCAGTATTTT.

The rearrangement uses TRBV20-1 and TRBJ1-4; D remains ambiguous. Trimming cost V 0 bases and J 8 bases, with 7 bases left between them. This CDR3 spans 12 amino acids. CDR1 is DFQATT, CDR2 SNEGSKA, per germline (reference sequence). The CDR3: CSAREGMEKLFF. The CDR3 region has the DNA TGCAGTGCTAGAGAGGGGATGGAAAAACTGTTTTTT.

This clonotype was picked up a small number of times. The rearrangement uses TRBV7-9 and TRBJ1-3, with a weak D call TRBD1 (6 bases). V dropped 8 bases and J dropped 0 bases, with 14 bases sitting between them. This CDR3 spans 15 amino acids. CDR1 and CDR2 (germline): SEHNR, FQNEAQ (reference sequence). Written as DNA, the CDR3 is TGTGCCAGCCTAAGGGACACCTACTCTGGAAACACCATATATTTT. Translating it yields CASLRDTYSGNTIYF. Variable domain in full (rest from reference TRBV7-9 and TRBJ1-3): DTGVSQNPRHKITKRGQNVTFRCDPISEHNRLYWYRQTLGQGPEFLTYFQNEAQLEKSRLLSDRFSAERPKGSFSTLEIQRTEQGDSAMYLCASLRDTYSGNTIYFGEGSWLTVV.

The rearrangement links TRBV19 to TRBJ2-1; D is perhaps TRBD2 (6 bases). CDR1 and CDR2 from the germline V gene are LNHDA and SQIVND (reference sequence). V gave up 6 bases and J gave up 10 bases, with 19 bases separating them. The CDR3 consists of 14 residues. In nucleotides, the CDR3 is TGTGCCAGTAGCCGGGACTCAACAGCCCGGGAGCAGTTCTTC. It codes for CASSRDSTAREQFF.

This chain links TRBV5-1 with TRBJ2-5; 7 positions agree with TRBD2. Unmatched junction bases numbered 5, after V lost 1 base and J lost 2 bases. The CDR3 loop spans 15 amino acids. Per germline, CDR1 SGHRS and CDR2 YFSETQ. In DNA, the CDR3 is TGCGCCAGCAGCTTGAGCCCAGCGGGACAAGAGACCCAGTACTTC. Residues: CASSLSPAGQETQYF.

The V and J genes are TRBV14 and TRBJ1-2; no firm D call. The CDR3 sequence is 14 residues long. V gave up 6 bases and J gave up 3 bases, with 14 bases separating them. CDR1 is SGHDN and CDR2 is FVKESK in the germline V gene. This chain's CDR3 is CASSSRNGYYGYTF. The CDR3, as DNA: TGTGCCAGCAGTTCAAGAAACGGTTACTATGGCTACACCTTC. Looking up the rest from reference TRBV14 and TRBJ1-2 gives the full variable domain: EAGVTQFPSHSVIEKGQTVTLRCDPISGHDNLYWYRRVMGKEIKFLLHFVKESKQDESGMPNNRFLAERTGGTYSTLKVQPAELEDSGVYFCASSSRNGYYGYTFGSGTRLTVV.

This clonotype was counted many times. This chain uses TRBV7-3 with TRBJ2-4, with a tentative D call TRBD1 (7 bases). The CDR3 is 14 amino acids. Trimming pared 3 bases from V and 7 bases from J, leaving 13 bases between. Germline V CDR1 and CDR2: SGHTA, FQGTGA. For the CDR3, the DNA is TGTGCCAGCAGCTTTCAGGGGGGAGACAACATTCAGTACTTC. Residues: CASSFQGGDNIQYF.

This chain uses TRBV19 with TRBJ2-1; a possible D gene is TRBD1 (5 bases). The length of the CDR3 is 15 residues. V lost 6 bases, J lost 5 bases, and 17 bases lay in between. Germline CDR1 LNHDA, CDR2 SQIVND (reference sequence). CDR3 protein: CASSPARQGNNEQFF. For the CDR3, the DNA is TGTGCCAGTAGCCCGGCACGGCAGGGAAACAATGAGCAGTTCTTC. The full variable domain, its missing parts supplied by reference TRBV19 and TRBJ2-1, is DGGITQSPKYLFRKEGQNVTLSCEQNLNHDAMYWYRQDPGQGLRLIYYSQIVNDFQKGDIAEGYSVSREKKESFPLTVTSAQKNPTAFYLCASSPARQGNNEQFFGPGTRLTVL.

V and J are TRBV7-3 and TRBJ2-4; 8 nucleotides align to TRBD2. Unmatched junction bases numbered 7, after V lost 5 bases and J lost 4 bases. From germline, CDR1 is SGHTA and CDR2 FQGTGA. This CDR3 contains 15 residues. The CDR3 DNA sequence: TGTGCCAGCAGCCCGAGCGGGAGTGGAAAAAACATTCAGTACTTC. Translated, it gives CASSPSGSGKNIQYF.

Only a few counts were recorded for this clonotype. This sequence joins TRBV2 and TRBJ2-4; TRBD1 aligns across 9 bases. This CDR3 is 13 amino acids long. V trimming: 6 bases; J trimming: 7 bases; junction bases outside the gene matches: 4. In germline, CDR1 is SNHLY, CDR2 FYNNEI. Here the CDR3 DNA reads TGTGCCAGCAGCCTGGACAGGGGTAACATTCAGTACTTC. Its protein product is CASSLDRGNIQYF.

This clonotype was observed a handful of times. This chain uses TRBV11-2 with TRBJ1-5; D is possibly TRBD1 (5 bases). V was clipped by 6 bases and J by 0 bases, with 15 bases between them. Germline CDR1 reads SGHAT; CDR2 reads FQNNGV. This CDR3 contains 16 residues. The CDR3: CASSSDSLRSNQPQHF. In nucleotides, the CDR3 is TGTGCCAGCAGTTCTGACAGTTTACGTAGCAATCAGCCCCAGCATTTT. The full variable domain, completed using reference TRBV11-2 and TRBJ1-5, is EAGVAQSPRYKIIEKRQSVAFWCNPISGHATLYWYQQILGQGPKLLIQFQNNGVVDDSQLPKDRFSAERLKGVDSTLKIQPAKLEDSAVYLCASSSDSLRSNQPQHFGDGTRLSIL.

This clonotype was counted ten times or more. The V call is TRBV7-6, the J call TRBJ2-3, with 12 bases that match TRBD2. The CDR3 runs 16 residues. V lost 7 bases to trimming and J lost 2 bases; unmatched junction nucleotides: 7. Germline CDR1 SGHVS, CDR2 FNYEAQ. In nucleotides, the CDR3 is TGTGCCAGCATGAGTGGACTAGCGGGGAACACAGATACGCAGTATTTT. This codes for CASMSGLAGNTDTQYF.

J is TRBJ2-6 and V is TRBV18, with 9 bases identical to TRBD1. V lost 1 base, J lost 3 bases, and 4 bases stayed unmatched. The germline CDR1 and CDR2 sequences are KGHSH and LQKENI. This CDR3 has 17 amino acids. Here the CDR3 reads CASSPQQGAVGANVLTF. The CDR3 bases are TGTGCCAGCTCACCACAACAGGGGGCAGTTGGGGCCAACGTCCTGACTTTC.

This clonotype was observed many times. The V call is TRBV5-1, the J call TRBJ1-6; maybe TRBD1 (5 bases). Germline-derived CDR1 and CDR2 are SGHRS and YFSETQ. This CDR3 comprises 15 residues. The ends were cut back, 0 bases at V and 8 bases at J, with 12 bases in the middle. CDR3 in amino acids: CASSLAGPGYSPLHF. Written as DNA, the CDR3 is TGCGCCAGCAGCTTGGCAGGGCCGGGATATTCACCCCTCCACTTT.

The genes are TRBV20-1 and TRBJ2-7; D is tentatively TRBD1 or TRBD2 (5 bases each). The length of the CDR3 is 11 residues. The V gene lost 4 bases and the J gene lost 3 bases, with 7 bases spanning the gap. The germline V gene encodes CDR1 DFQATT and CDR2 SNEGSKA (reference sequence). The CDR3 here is CSAKGSYEQYF. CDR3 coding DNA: TGCAGTGCTAAGGGGAGCTACGAGCAGTACTTC.

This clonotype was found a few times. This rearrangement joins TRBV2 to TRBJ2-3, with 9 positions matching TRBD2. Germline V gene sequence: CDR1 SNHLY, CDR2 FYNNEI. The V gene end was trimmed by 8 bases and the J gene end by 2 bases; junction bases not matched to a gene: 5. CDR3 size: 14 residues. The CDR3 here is CASGLAGYTDTQYF. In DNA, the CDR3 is TGTGCCAGCGGGCTAGCGGGATACACAGATACGCAGTATTTT.

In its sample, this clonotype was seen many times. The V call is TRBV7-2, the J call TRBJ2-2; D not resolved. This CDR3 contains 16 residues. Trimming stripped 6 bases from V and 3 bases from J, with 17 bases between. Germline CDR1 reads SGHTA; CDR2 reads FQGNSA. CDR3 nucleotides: TGTGCCAGCAGTCCCTCATGGACGAAGGACACCGGGGAGCTGTTTTTT. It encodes CASSPSWTKDTGELFF. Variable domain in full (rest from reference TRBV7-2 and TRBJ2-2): GAGVSQSPSNKVTEKGKDVELRCDPISGHTALYWYRQSLGQGLEFLIYFQGNSAPDKSGLPSDRFSAERTGGSVSTLTIQRTQQEDSAVYLCASSPSWTKDTGELFFGEGSRLTVL.

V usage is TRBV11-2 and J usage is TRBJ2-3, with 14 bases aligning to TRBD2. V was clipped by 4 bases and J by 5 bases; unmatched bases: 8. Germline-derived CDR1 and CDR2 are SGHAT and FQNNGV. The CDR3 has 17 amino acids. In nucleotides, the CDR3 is TGTGCCAGCAGCTCGAGACTAGCGGGGGGGCAGGTAGATACGCAGTATTTT. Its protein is CASSSRLAGGQVDTQYF.

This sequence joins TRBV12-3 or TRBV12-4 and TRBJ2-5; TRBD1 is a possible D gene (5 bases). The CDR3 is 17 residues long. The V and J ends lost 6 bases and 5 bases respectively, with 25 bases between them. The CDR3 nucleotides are TGTGCCAGCAGCCTGTACACAGGACCAACCGTTTTGGAGACCCAGTACTTC. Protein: CASSLYTGPTVLETQYF.

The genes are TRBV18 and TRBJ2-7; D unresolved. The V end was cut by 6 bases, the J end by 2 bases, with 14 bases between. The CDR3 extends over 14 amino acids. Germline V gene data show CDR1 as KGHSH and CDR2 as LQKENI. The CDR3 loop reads CASSLRRGTYEQYF. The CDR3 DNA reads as TGTGCCAGCTCCCTAAGGCGAGGAACCTACGAGCAGTACTTC.